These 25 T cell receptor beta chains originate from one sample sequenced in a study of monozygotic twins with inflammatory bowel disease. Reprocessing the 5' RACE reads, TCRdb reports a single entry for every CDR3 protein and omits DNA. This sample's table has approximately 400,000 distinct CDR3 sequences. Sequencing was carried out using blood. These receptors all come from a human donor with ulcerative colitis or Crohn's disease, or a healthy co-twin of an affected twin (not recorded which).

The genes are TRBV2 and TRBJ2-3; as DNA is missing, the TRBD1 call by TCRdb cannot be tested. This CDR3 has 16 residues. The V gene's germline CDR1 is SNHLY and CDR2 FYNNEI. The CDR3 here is CASSQVGRRGSDTQYF.

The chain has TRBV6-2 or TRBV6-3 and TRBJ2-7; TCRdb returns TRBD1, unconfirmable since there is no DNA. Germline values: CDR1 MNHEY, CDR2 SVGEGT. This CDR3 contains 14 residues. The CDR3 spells CASSEGHSSYEQYF.

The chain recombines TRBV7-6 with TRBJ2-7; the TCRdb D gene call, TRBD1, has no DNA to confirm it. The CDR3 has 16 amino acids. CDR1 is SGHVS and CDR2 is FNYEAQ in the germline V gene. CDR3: CASSSTGTGAFYEQYF.

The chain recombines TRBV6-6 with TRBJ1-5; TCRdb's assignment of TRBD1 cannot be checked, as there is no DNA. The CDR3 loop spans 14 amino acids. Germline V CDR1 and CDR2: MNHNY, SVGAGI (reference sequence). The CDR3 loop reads CASKTGTVNQPQHF.

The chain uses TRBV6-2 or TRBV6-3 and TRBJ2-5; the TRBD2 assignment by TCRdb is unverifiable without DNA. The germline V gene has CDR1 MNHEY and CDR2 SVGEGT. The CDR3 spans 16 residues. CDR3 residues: CASSYPGLAGGETQYF.

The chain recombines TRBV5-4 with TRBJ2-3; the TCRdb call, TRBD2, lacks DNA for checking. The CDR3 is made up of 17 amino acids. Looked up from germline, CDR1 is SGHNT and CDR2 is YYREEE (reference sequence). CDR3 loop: CASSLEGSGITTDTQYF.

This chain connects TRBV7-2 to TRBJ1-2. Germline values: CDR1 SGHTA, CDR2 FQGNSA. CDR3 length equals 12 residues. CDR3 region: CASSFSNYGYTF.

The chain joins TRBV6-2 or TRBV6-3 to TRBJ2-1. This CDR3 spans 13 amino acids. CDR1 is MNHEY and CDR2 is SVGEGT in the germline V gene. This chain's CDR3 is CASSYFQRNEQFF.

CDR3 region: CASSDSSVGKETQYF. This chain joins TRBV27 and TRBJ2-5; without DNA, the TCRdb call of TRBD2 cannot be checked. CDR3 length: 15 residues. Looked up from germline, CDR1 is MNHEY and CDR2 is SMNVEV (reference sequence).

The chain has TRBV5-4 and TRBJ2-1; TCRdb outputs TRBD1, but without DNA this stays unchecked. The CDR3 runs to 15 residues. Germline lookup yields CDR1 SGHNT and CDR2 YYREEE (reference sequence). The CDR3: CASLAPGQGMNEQFF.

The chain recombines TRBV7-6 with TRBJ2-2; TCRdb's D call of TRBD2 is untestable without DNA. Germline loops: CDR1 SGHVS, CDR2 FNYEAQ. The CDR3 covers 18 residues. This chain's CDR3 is CASSLGSLAGAWTGELFF.

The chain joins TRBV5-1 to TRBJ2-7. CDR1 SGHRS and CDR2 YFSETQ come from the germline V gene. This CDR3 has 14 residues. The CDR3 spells CASSSVDGTYEQYF.

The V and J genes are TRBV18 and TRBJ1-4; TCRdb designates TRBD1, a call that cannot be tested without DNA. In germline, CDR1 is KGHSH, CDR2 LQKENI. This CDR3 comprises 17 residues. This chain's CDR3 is CASSPKGGGSANEKLFF.

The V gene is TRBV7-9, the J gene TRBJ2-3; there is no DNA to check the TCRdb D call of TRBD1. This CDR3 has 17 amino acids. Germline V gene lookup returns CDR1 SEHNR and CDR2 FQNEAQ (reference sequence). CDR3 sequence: CASSDIRQGTSTDTQYF.

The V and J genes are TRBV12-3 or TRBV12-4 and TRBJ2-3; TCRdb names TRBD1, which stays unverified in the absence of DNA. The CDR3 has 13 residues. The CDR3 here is CASSYSGADTQYF.

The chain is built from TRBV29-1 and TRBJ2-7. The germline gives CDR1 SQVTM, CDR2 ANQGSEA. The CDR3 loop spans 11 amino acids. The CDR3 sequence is CSVLVSYEQYF.

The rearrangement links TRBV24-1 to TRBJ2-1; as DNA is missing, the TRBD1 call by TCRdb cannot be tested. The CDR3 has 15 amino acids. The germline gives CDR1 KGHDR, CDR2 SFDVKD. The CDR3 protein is CATSDLGTGYNEQFF.

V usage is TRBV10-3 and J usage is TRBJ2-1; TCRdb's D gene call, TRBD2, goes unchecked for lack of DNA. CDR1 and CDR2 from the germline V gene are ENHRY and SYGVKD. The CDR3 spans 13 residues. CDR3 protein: CAIRVDYSDEQFF.

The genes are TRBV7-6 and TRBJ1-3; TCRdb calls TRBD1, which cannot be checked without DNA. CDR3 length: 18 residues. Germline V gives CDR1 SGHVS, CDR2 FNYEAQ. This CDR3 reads CASSPRTVSTVSGNTIYF.

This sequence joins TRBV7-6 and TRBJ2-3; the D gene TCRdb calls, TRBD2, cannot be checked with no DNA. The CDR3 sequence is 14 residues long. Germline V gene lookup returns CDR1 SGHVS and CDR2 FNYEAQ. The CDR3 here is CASSLSPPADTQYF.

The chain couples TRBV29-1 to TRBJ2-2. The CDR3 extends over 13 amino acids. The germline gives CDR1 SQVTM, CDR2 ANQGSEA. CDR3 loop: CSVVEANTGELFF.

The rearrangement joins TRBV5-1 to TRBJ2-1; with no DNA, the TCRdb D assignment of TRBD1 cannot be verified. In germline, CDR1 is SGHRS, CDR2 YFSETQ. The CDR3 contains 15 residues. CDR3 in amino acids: CASSFGTGSYNEQFF.

This chain's CDR3 is CASSGQGDDTEAFF. V and J are TRBV12-3 or TRBV12-4 and TRBJ1-1; without DNA, the TCRdb call of TRBD1 cannot be checked. This CDR3 region has 14 residues.

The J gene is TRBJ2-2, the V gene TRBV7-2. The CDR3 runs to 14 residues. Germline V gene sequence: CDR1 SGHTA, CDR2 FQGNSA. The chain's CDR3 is CASIGERNTGELFF.

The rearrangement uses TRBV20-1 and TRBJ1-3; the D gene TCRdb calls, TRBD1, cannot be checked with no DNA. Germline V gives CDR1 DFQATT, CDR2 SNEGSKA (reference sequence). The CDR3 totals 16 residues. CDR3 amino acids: CSARVQGSVSGNTIYF.